The 26 T cell receptor gamma chains listed next were all sequenced from one sample in a study of Vδ1+ human thymocytes. Study-wide results and caveats: Highly polyclonal TRG and TRD repertoires with Gaussian CDR3 length distributions appeared in thymus.

Antigens for these TCRs are unknown. Sequences come from RNA converted to cDNA by reverse transcription. Pooled V-gene forward primers with one constant-region reverse primer generated the CDR3 amplicons by multiplex PCR. TCRdb reanalysed the multiplex PCR reads via CATT. The sample yields tens of thousands of gamma-chain clones, around 15% seen once. What was sequenced was Vdelta1+ gamma-delta thymocytes from the thymus. The subset: FACS-sorted CD3+ TCRalphabeta- TCRVdelta1+ TCRVdelta2- thymocytes. The receptors come from a child less than two years old who had congenital heart surgery.

The V and J genes are TRGV8 and TRGJP1. Germline assignment: CDR1 VENAVY and CDR2 YDSYNSRV. Trimming took 4 bases from V and 0 from J; bases not matched to a gene: 8. This CDR3 contains 16 residues. CDR3 DNA: TGTGCCACCTGGGACCATAATAATACCACTGGTTGGTTCAAGATATTT. Residues: CATWDHNNTTGWFKIF.

Turning to this clone: One end of the junction is discordant with germline, which a read error may explain. The gene calls are TRGV9 and TRGJ1 or TRGJ2. The CDR3 runs to 13 residues. The germline V gene encodes CDR1 GITISATS and CDR2 ISYDGTV (reference sequence). CDR3: CALRDGNYYKKLF. CDR3 coding DNA: TGTGCCTTGCGGGATGGGAATTATTATAAGAAACTCTTT.

Only a few counts were recorded for this clone. The chain couples TRGV8 to TRGJ1 or TRGJ2. V shed 3 bases, J shed 5 bases, and the junction held 10 bases outside the gene matches. Germline-derived CDR1 and CDR2 are VENAVY and YDSYNSRV. The CDR3 extends over 14 amino acids. Here the CDR3 DNA reads TGTGCCACCTGGGATGGAGCTAATAATTATAAGAAACTCTTT. Translated: CATWDGANNYKKLF.

The chain couples TRGV8 to TRGJP2. V dropped 6 bases and J dropped 2; count of bases not matched to a gene: 6. This CDR3 region has 14 residues. CDR1 and CDR2 (germline): VENAVY, YDSYNSRV. As DNA, the CDR3 is TGTGCCACCTGGTCCGTGAGTAGTGATTGGATCAAGACGTTT. Residues: CATWSVSSDWIKTF.

The rearrangement joins TRGV4 to TRGJP2. There are 16 residues in the CDR3. Looked up from germline, CDR1 is EGSTGY and CDR2 is YDSYTSSV. The trim removed 0 bases at V and 3 bases at J, leaving 7 bases unmatched. CDR3 loop: CATWDGPRGSDWIKTF. The CDR3 nucleotides read TGTGCCACCTGGGATGGGCCCAGGGGTAGTGATTGGATCAAGACGTTT.

V is TRGV4 and J is TRGJ1 or TRGJ2. The length of the CDR3 is 12 residues. CDR1 EGSTGY and CDR2 YDSYTSSV come from the germline V gene. The V and J ends lost 6 bases and 5 bases, in that order; junction bases with no gene match: 7. The CDR3, as DNA: TGTGCCACCTGGAGGGCGGATTATAAGAAACTCTTT. Translating gives CATWRADYKKLF.

This clone was seen only a few times. The same CDR3 arises from other DNA sequences in this sample as well. The genes are TRGV5 and TRGJ1 or TRGJ2. Germline CDR1 reads VINAFY; CDR2 reads YDVSNSKD. CDR3 length equals 12 residues. Unmatched junction bases numbered 7, after V lost 0 bases and J lost 11 bases. This CDR3 reads CATWDRRGEKLF. CDR3 nucleotides: TGTGCCACCTGGGACAGGCGGGGGGAGAAACTCTTT.

In its sample, this clone was seen once. A much larger clone differs by one base, so this may be a read error. The same CDR3 arises from other DNA sequences in this sample as well. This rearrangement joins TRGV9 to TRGJP. The V and J ends lost 1 base and 8 bases, in that order; junction bases with no gene match: 2. This CDR3 has 15 residues. CDR1 is GITISATS, CDR2 ISYDGTV, per germline (reference sequence). The CDR3 nucleotides read TGTGCCTTGTGGGAGGTCAAGTTGGGCAAAAAAATCAAGGTATTT. Translating gives CALWEVKLGKKIKVF.

The chain couples TRGV3 to TRGJ1 or TRGJ2. CDR3 size: 15 residues. With V trimmed by 0 bases and J by 1 base, 6 bases remained unmatched. The V gene's germline CDR1 is VTNTFY and CDR2 YDVSTARD (reference sequence). In DNA form, the CDR3 reads TGTGCCACCTGGGACAGGCCCTACAATTATTATAAGAAACTCTTT. Encoded protein: CATWDRPYNYYKKLF.

This clone qualifies as medium-sized (0.01 to 0.1%). The chain has TRGV9 and TRGJ1 or TRGJ2. V was clipped by 0 bases and J by 8 bases; unmatched bases: 10. Germline loops: CDR1 GITISATS, CDR2 ISYDGTV (reference sequence). The CDR3 consists of 14 residues. The CDR3 region is CALWEVQGLNKKLF. The CDR3 DNA is TGTGCCTTGTGGGAGGTGCAAGGGCTTAATAAGAAACTCTTT.

Worth noting for this clone: Other DNA sequences from this sample encode an identical CDR3 as well. The chain carries TRGV9 and TRGJ1 or TRGJ2. The CDR3 runs to 13 residues. Trimming at V came to 4 bases and at J to 0 bases, leaving 3 bases not matched to a gene. Germline CDR1 GITISATS, CDR2 ISYDGTV (reference sequence). CDR3 region: CALWEENYYKKLF. CDR3 bases: TGTGCCTTGTGGGAAGAGAATTATTATAAGAAACTCTTT.

The V gene is TRGV4, the J gene TRGJP2. The CDR3 extends over 15 amino acids. The trim removed 6 bases at V and 3 bases at J, leaving 10 bases unmatched. Germline lookup yields CDR1 EGSTGY and CDR2 YDSYTSSV. The CDR3, as DNA: TGTGCCACCTGGACCCCAGGTGGTAGTGATTGGATCAAGACGTTT. Translation gives CATWTPGGSDWIKTF.

This clone was seen a few times. Other nucleotide sequences in the sample specify the same CDR3. The chain joins TRGV2 to TRGJ1 or TRGJ2. V lost 0 bases to trimming and J lost 6 bases; unmatched junction nucleotides: 5. The CDR3 contains 13 residues. Germline V gene sequence: CDR1 EGSNGY, CDR2 YDSYNSKV. The CDR3 loop reads CATWDGPRYKKLF. The CDR3 coding sequence is TGTGCCACCTGGGACGGGCCCCGTTATAAGAAACTCTTT.

This clone has more than one count but fewer than ten. Germline is not matched at one junction end, which may reflect a read error. The chain uses TRGV9 and TRGJ1 or TRGJ2. Germline V gene lookup returns CDR1 GITISATS and CDR2 ISYDGTV (reference sequence). The CDR3 is 17 residues long. The CDR3 loop reads CALWEVKRRPNYSKKLF. CDR3 coding DNA: TGTGCCTTGTGGGAGGTTAAGAGACGCCCGAATTATTCTAAGAAACTCTTT.

Comments on this clone: A junction end diverges from the germline sequence, so it may reflect a read error. The chain has TRGV5 and TRGJ1 or TRGJ2. The CDR3 is made up of 15 amino acids. Germline values: CDR1 VINAFY, CDR2 YDVSNSKD. The CDR3 protein is CATWDLPTHYYKKLF. CDR3 nucleotides: TGCGCCACCTGGGACCTCCCAACCCATTATTATAAGAAACTCTTT.

This clone was seen a handful of times. This may be a read error, as it is one base from a much larger clone. The J gene is TRGJ1 or TRGJ2, the V gene TRGV4. J gave up 6 bases and V 1 base, and 3 bases lay outside the gene matches. The CDR3 has 12 amino acids. Germline CDR1 reads EGSTGY; CDR2 reads YDSYTSSV. CDR3 nucleotide sequence: TGTGCCACCTGGGATGGTTTTTATAAGAAACTCTTT. As protein: CATWDGFYKKLF.

This rearrangement joins TRGV2 to TRGJ1 or TRGJ2. Looked up from germline, CDR1 is EGSNGY and CDR2 is YDSYNSKV. Trimming took 0 bases from V and 5 from J; bases not matched to a gene: 7. CDR3 length: 14 amino acids. This CDR3 reads CATWDGPVHYKKLF. DNA of the CDR3: TGTGCCACCTGGGACGGGCCGGTACATTATAAGAAACTCTTT.

This clone was seen only a few times. The chain employs TRGV2 and TRGJ1 or TRGJ2. Unmatched junction bases numbered 9, after V lost 0 bases and J lost 7 bases. The CDR3 covers 14 residues. Germline values: CDR1 EGSNGY, CDR2 YDSYNSKV. CDR3: CATWDGRIGYKKLF. CDR3 nucleotides: TGTGCCACCTGGGACGGGCGGATCGGATATAAGAAACTCTTT.

This chain joins TRGV8 and TRGJ1 or TRGJ2. V was clipped by 3 bases and J by 5 bases; unmatched bases: 7. The CDR3 is 13 amino acids. Germline V gene data show CDR1 as VENAVY and CDR2 as YDSYNSRV. The CDR3 DNA reads as TGTGCCACCTGGGATCGTATGGATTATAAGAAACTCTTT. Protein product: CATWDRMDYKKLF.

This clone was picked up a small number of times. The V call is TRGV4, the J call TRGJ1 or TRGJ2. Germline values: CDR1 EGSTGY, CDR2 YDSYTSSV. V shed 0 bases, J shed 0 bases, and the junction held 5 bases outside the gene matches. The CDR3 extends over 15 amino acids. The CDR3, as DNA: TGTGCCACCTGGGATGGGCCGGCGAATTATTATAAGAAACTCTTT. Translating it yields CATWDGPANYYKKLF.

This clone counts as medium-sized (0.01 to 0.1%). The same CDR3 also results from other DNA sequences found in this sample. The chain has TRGV9 and TRGJ1 or TRGJ2. V trimming: 0 bases; J trimming: 12 bases; junction bases outside the gene matches: 5. From germline, CDR1 is GITISATS and CDR2 ISYDGTV (reference sequence). The CDR3 has 11 residues. The CDR3 here is CALWEVQGKLF. The DNA for the CDR3 is TGTGCCTTGTGGGAGGTGCAGGGGAAACTCTTT.

The chain recombines TRGV4 with TRGJP2. Per the germline V gene, CDR1 is EGSTGY and CDR2 is YDSYTSSV. The CDR3 is 18 amino acids. Losses at the gene ends were 0 bases for V and 2 bases for J; bases not matched to a gene: 12. The CDR3 DNA reads TGTGCCACCTGGGATGGGGGGGCCTTTGGGAGTAGTGATTGGATCAAGACGTTT. This sequence encodes CATWDGGAFGSSDWIKTF.

Only a few counts were recorded for this clone. Other DNA sequences in this specimen translate into the identical CDR3. The chain employs TRGV4 and TRGJP2. CDR3 length: 15 amino acids. The V gene's germline CDR1 is EGSTGY and CDR2 YDSYTSSV. With V trimmed by 0 bases and J by 3 bases, 4 bases remained unmatched. CDR3 in amino acids: CATWDGLRSDWIKTF. The CDR3 DNA reads TGTGCCACCTGGGATGGGCTTCGTAGTGATTGGATCAAGACGTTT.

This clone appeared a few times. This chain links TRGV5 with TRGJ1 or TRGJ2. V trimming: 3 bases; J trimming: 3 bases; junction bases outside the gene matches: 8. The CDR3 has 14 amino acids. CDR1 is VINAFY, CDR2 YDVSNSKD, per germline. The CDR3 reads CATWDRAIYYKKLF. The CDR3, as DNA: TGTGCCACCTGGGACCGAGCAATTTATTATAAGAAACTCTTT.

In the case of this clone: The same CDR3 can be traced to other DNA sequences in this sample. J is TRGJ1 or TRGJ2 and V is TRGV5. The CDR3 runs 13 residues. Germline-derived CDR1 and CDR2 are VINAFY and YDVSNSKD. V gave up 1 base and J gave up 4 bases; unmatched junction bases: 4. The CDR3, as DNA: TGTGCCACCTGGGACAGATCCTATTATAAGAAACTCTTT. Encoded protein: CATWDRSYYKKLF.

The chain combines TRGV9 with TRGJ1 or TRGJ2. Germline V gene sequence: CDR1 GITISATS, CDR2 ISYDGTV (reference sequence). The CDR3 has 13 residues. J gave up 8 bases and V 5 bases, and 12 bases lay outside the gene matches. CDR3 sequence (DNA): TGTGCCTTGTGGGGGCAGGAAACCGATAAGAAACTCTTT. Amino acids: CALWGQETDKKLF.